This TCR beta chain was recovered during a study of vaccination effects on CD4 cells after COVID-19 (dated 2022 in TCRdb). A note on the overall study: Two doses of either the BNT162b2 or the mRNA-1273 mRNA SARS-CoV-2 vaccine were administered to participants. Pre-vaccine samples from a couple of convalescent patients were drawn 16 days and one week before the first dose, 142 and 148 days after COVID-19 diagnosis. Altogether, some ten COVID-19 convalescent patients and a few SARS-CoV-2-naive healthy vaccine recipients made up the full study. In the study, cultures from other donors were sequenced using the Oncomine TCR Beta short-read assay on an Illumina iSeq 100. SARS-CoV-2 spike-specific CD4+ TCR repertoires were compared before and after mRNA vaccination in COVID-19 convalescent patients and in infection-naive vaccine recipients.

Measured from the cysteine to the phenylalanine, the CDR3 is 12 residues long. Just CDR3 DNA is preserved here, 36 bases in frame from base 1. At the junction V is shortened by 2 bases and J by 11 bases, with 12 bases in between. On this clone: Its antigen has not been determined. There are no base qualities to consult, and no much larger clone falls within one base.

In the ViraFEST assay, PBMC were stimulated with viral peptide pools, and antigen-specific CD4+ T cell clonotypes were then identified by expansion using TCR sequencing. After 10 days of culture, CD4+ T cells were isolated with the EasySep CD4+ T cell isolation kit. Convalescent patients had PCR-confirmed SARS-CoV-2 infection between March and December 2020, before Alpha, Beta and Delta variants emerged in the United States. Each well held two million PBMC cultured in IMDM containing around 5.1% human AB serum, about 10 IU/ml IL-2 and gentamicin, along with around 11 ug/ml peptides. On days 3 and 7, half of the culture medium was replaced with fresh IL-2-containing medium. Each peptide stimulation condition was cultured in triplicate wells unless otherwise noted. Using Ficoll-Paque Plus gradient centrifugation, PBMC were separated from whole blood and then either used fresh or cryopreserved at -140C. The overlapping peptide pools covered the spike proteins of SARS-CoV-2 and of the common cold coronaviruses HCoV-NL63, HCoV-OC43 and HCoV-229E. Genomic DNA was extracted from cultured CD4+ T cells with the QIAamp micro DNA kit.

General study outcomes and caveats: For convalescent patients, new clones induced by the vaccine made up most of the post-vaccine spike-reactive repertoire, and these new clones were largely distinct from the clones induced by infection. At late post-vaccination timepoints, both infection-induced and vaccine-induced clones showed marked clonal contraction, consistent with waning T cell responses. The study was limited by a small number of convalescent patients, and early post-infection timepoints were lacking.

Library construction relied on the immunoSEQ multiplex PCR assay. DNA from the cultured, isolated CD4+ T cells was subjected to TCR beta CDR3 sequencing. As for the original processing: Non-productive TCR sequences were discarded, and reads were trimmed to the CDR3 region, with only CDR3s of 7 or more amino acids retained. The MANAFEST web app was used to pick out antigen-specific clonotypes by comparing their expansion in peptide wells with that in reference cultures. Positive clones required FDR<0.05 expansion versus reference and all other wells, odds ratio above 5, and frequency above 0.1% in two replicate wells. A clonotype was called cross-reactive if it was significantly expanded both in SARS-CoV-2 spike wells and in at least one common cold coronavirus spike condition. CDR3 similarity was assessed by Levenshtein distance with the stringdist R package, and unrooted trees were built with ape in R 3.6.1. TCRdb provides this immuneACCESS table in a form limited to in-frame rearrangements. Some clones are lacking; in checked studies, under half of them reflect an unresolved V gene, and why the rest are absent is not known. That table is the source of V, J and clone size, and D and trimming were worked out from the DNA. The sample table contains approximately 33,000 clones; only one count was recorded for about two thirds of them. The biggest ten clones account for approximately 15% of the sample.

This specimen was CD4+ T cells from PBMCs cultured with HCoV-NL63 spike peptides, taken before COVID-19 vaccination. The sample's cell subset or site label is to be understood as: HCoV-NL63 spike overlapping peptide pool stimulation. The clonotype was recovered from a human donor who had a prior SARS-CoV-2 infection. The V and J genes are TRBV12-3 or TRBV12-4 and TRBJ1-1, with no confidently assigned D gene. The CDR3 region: CASSLWPNRAFF. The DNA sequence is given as TGTGCCAGCAGTTTATGGCCAAATAGGGCTTTCTTT.